This is a list of T cell receptor beta chains from one sample in a study of T cell changes during pregnancy in multiple sclerosis. Using immunoSEQ multiplex PCR, the repertoire was profiled, and TCRdb retains in-frame clones only, with some absent. Seen here are tens of thousands of clones, more than 85% observed once, and the top ten hold roughly 1.2%. The sample was peripheral blood, taken after pregnancy. The receptors shown here come from a female donor in good health, enrolled as a control in a pregnancy study. CDR3s include the opening cysteine and the closing phenylalanine or tryptophan. Fields, in order: J gene, clone size, V gene, D gene, CDR3 protein, CDR3 DNA. The D gene is left open where the match is weak. A clone size is listed for some rows: how often the clone was seen (once, few, many), or a class if it is expanded.

TRBJ2-5 | NA | TRBV18 | NA | CASSRSRETQYF | TGTGCCAGCTCTCGAAGCCGGGAGACCCAGTACTTC
TRBJ2-2 | once | TRBV18 | NA | CASSPQGSGELFF | TGTGCCAGCTCACCACAGGGGTCCGGGGAGCTGTTTTTT
TRBJ1-1 | NA | TRBV28 | TRBD1 | CASSFDRDMNTEAFF | TGTGCCAGCAGTTTCGACAGGGATATGAACACTGAAGCTTTCTTT
TRBJ1-2 | once | TRBV19 | NA | CASSIDPTVYGYTF | TGTGCCAGTAGTATAGATCCCACGGTCTATGGCTACACCTTC
TRBJ1-6 | once | TRBV4-2 | NA | CASSPRGSYNSPLHF | TGTGCCAGCAGCCCCCGGGGTTCCTATAATTCACCCCTCCACTTT
TRBJ1-1 | NA | TRBV7-9 | TRBD1 | CASSEYRGSGTEAFF | TGTGCCAGCAGCGAATACAGGGGTTCGGGCACTGAAGCTTTCTTT
TRBJ1-4 | NA | TRBV19 | NA | CASSFNRETNEKLFF | TGTGCCAGTAGTTTTAACAGGGAAACTAATGAAAAACTGTTTTTT
TRBJ1-3 | NA | TRBV18 | NA | CASSPAVTGNTIYF | TGTGCCAGCTCCCCGGCGGTCACGGGAAACACCATATATTTT
TRBJ2-3 | once | TRBV5-8 | NA | CASSLAPQGPTSTDTQYF | TGTGCCAGCAGCTTGGCCCCACAGGGACCAACTAGCACAGATACGCAGTATTTT
TRBJ2-1 | NA | TRBV6-1 | TRBD2 | CASSESFSGPSYNEQFF | TGTGCCAGCAGTGAGTCTTTTAGCGGGCCCTCCTACAATGAGCAGTTCTTC
TRBJ2-1 | once | TRBV28 | NA | CASSSTSPRQFF | TGTGCCAGCAGTTCGACATCGCCCAGGCAGTTCTTC
TRBJ1-3 | once | TRBV10-1 | NA | CASRKVRGNGNTIYF | TGCGCCAGCAGGAAGGTAAGGGGAAATGGAAACACCATATATTTT
TRBJ2-5 | NA | TRBV28 | NA | CASSLSPGVETQYF | TGTGCCAGCAGTTTATCCCCGGGGGTAGAGACCCAGTACTTC
TRBJ1-2 | NA | TRBV19 | NA | CASSILGHYGYTF | TGTGCCAGTAGTATACTGGGGCACTATGGCTACACCTTC
TRBJ1-1 | once | TRBV18 | NA | CASSRGGTEAFF | TGTGCCAGCTCTCGTGGCGGGACTGAAGCTTTCTTT
TRBJ2-1 | NA | TRBV30 | TRBD2 | CAWSLGLAGSQWQFF | TGTGCCTGGAGCCTAGGACTAGCGGGATCTCAATGGCAGTTCTTC
TRBJ2-5 | NA | TRBV5-1 | NA | CASSWPINRGGETQYF | TGCGCCAGCAGCTGGCCAATAAATAGGGGGGGAGAGACCCAGTACTTC
TRBJ2-5 | NA | TRBV7-7 | TRBD1 | CASSWGQGETQYF | TGTGCTAGCAGCTGGGGACAGGGAGAGACCCAGTACTTC
TRBJ1-1 | NA | TRBV19 | NA | CASFGQRTEAFF | TGTGCCAGTTTTGGACAGCGGACTGAAGCTTTCTTT
TRBJ2-7 | NA | TRBV9 | TRBD2 | CASSVAGGSSYEQYF | TGTGCCAGCAGCGTAGCGGGCGGGAGTTCCTACGAGCAGTACTTC
TRBJ2-7 | NA | TRBV7-9 | TRBD2 | CASSFRQRESDEQYF | TGTGCCAGCAGCTTTCGGCAGCGGGAGTCCGACGAGCAGTACTTC
TRBJ1-6 | few | TRBV6-5 | NA | CASSSRGGDSPLHF | TGTGCCAGCAGTTCCCGGGGGGGAGATTCACCCCTCCACTTT
TRBJ2-1 | NA | TRBV29-1 | TRBD2 | CSVEVPAGGPGEQFF | TGCAGCGTTGAAGTCCCAGCGGGAGGTCCGGGCGAGCAGTTCTTC
TRBJ1-5 | NA | TRBV19 | NA | CASSNPDSSNQPQHF | TGTGCCAGTAGTAACCCCGACAGTTCCAATCAGCCCCAGCATTTT
TRBJ1-5 | NA | TRBV6-1 | NA | CASSEQGSSNQPQHF | TGTGCCAGCAGTGAACAGGGAAGTAGCAATCAGCCCCAGCATTTT
TRBJ1-2 | NA | TRBV4-1 | NA | CASSQDPGGNYGYTF | TGCGCCAGCAGCCAAGATCCGGGGGGGAACTATGGCTACACCTTC
TRBJ2-1 | NA | TRBV11-2 | TRBD1 | CASSIGTVGAYNEQFF | TGTGCCAGCAGCATCGGGACAGTGGGAGCCTACAATGAGCAGTTCTTC
TRBJ2-7 | NA | TRBV7-2 | NA | CASSFQRSSYEQYF | TGTGCCAGCAGCTTCCAGCGAAGCTCCTACGAGCAGTACTTC
TRBJ2-7 | NA | TRBV4-2 | TRBD1 | CASSHPQGRQGYTYEQYF | TGTGCCAGCAGCCATCCACAGGGGCGACAGGGTTACACCTACGAGCAGTACTTC